One sample yielded the 26 T cell receptor beta chains listed below, sequenced in a study of cytomegalovirus exposure and HLA in healthy donors. The data were produced by immunoSEQ multiplex PCR, yet TCRdb's version contains in-frame clones alone and is incomplete. The sample carries about 140,000 clones, almost 85% recorded once. Sequencing input: PBMCs. These receptors were taken from a woman aged 25 to 45 in good health and CMV-seronegative.

The chain combines TRBV28 with TRBJ1-5; D not resolved. Trimming shortened V by 1 base and J by 2 bases, and 12 bases separated the two germline ends. The CDR3 is 16 amino acids. The V gene's germline CDR1 is MDHEN and CDR2 SYDVKM. DNA of the CDR3: TGTGCCAGCAGTTTATTCTTGCGAGGTGGCAATCAGCCCCAGCATTTT. As protein: CASSLFLRGGNQPQHF.

This clone occurred once. The chain uses TRBV27 and TRBJ2-7; 10 bases line up with TRBD2. The junction had 4 bases not matched to a gene; V was cut back by 2 bases and J by 3 bases. The CDR3 consists of 15 residues. Looked up from germline, CDR1 is MNHEY and CDR2 is SMNVEV (reference sequence). In nucleotides, the CDR3 is TGTGCCAGCAGTTTACGAAGCGGGGGGGACTACGAGCAGTACTTC. Its protein product is CASSLRSGGDYEQYF.

CDR3 in DNA: TGTGCCAGCAGCGTCACGGACGGGAGGTTGGAGACCCAGTACTTC. This encodes CASSVTDGRLETQYF. V and J are TRBV9 and TRBJ2-5, with TRBD2 identical over 7 bases. The CDR3 extends over 15 amino acids. The germline V gene encodes CDR1 SGDLS and CDR2 YYNGEE. After removal of 2 bases from V and 5 bases from J, the junction contained 9 bases not matched to a gene.

The chain recombines TRBV6-6 with TRBJ1-2; unclear D gene. The CDR3 is made up of 12 amino acids. V was cut by 7 bases and J by 7 bases, with 13 bases left in between. Germline CDR1 reads MNHNY; CDR2 reads SVGAGI (reference sequence). As DNA, the CDR3 is TGTGCCAGCAATCCCAGACTTGGTGGCTACACCTTC. Its translation is CASNPRLGGYTF.

This chain joins TRBV5-6 and TRBJ2-7, with TRBD1 identical over 10 bases. The CDR3 contains 14 residues. In germline, CDR1 is SGHDT, CDR2 YYEEEE. The V and J ends lost 5 bases and 2 bases, in that order; junction bases with no gene match: 4. CDR3 region: CASRSGTGAYEQYF. As DNA, the CDR3 is TGTGCCAGCAGATCCGGGACAGGGGCCTACGAGCAGTACTTC. Full variable domain (remainder filled in from reference TRBV5-6 and TRBJ2-7): DAGVTQSPTHLIKTRGQQVTLRCSPKSGHDTVSWYQQALGQGPQFIFQYYEEEERQRGNFPDRFSGHQFPNYSSELNVNALLLGDSALYLCASRSGTGAYEQYFGPGTRLTVT.

V gene TRBV6-1 combines with J gene TRBJ1-5; 7 nucleotides line up with TRBD1. The trim removed 7 bases at V and 2 bases at J, leaving 8 bases unmatched. Germline CDR1 is MNHNS and CDR2 is SASEGT. The CDR3 runs to 15 residues. For the CDR3, the DNA is TGTGCCAGCAAGCCCGACAGGGCGGGCAATCAGCCCCAGCATTTT. It encodes CASKPDRAGNQPQHF.

The CDR3 here is CASSLGRTNTYEQYF. As DNA, the CDR3 is TGTGCCAGCAGCTTAGGCAGGACAAACACCTACGAGCAGTACTTC. V is TRBV11-2 and J is TRBJ2-7; the D gene is possibly TRBD1 (5 bases). The length of the CDR3 is 15 residues. Deletions cut 1 base from V and 2 bases from J, with 12 bases between. Germline V CDR1 and CDR2: SGHAT, FQNNGV.

The chain employs TRBV4-1 and TRBJ2-2; 12 bases agree with TRBD1. Germline V gene data show CDR1 as MGHRA and CDR2 as YSYEKL. This CDR3 region has 19 residues. V trimming: 3 bases; J trimming: 4 bases; junction bases outside the gene matches: 12. The CDR3 nucleotides read TGCGCCAGCAGCCATGGGAGCCGAGGGACAGGGGGCGGCACCGGGGAGCTGTTTTTT. This sequence encodes CASSHGSRGTGGGTGELFF.

The V and J genes are TRBV6-6 and TRBJ2-5; D is unresolved. Trimming shortened V by 8 bases and J by 4 bases, and 11 bases separated the two germline ends. The CDR3 runs to 12 residues. Germline V lookup: CDR1 MNHNY, CDR2 SVGAGI (reference sequence). The CDR3, as DNA: TGTGCCAGCGCCCCAGGTCGAGAGACCCAGTACTTC. It encodes CASAPGRETQYF.

This clone came up once. This sequence joins TRBV10-3 and TRBJ2-3; 8 nucleotides line up with TRBD1. The V gene end was trimmed by 4 bases and the J gene end by 5 bases; junction bases not matched to a gene: 8. CDR3 length: 15 amino acids. Germline assignment: CDR1 ENHRY and CDR2 SYGVKD. CDR3 in DNA: TGTGCCATCAGTGCGCGGACAGGGAAGAGAGATACGCAGTATTTT. It yields the protein CAISARTGKRDTQYF.

This chain joins TRBV27 and TRBJ1-2, with TRBD1 as a possible D gene (5 bases). The CDR3 is 16 amino acids. CDR1 MNHEY and CDR2 SMNVEV come from the germline V gene (reference sequence). V lost 0 bases, J lost 4 bases, and 15 bases lay in between. CDR3 sequence: CASSLSGRPSGYGYTF. Written as DNA, the CDR3 is TGTGCCAGCAGTTTATCGGGGCGACCCTCGGGCTATGGCTACACCTTC.

This clone has just one count. The rearrangement joins TRBV5-1 to TRBJ2-2; possibly TRBD1 for D (5 bases). Germline loops: CDR1 SGHRS, CDR2 YFSETQ. This CDR3 comprises 14 residues. Trimming shortened V by 0 bases and J by 7 bases, and 10 bases separated the two germline ends. The CDR3 loop reads CASSLVSGLGELFF. CDR3 nucleotide sequence: TGCGCCAGCAGCTTGGTGTCAGGGCTCGGGGAGCTGTTTTTT.

The V and J genes are TRBV7-6 and TRBJ2-5; 9 positions agree with TRBD1. In germline, CDR1 is SGHVS, CDR2 FNYEAQ. The CDR3 has 15 amino acids. With 5 bases clipped from V and 5 bases from J, the junction kept 9 bases outside the gene matches. The CDR3 DNA reads TGTGCCAGCAGCCTCACGGGACAGGGATCGGAGACCCAGTACTTC. Protein product: CASSLTGQGSETQYF. The full variable domain, rest sourced from reference TRBV7-6 and TRBJ2-5, is GAGVSQSPRYKVTKRGQDVALRCDPISGHVSLYWYRQALGQGPEFLTYFNYEAQQDKSGLPNDRFSAERPEGSISTLTIQRTEQRDSAMYRCASSLTGQGSETQYFGPGTRLLVL.

V usage is TRBV5-1 and J usage is TRBJ2-5, with 9 bases that match TRBD1. The trim removed 4 bases at V and 4 bases at J, leaving 5 bases unmatched. The CDR3 contains 14 residues. The germline V gene encodes CDR1 SGHRS and CDR2 YFSETQ. The CDR3 nucleotides are TGCGCCAGCAGCGCTACGACAGGGGGAGAGACCCAGTACTTC. Translation: CASSATTGGETQYF.

The chain uses TRBV28 and TRBJ2-7, with D possibly TRBD1 on 6 matching bases. The CDR3 spans 13 residues. V dropped 2 bases and J dropped 5 bases, with 10 bases sitting between them. CDR1 is MDHEN and CDR2 is SYDVKM in the germline V gene. CDR3 loop: CASSLTGGDEQYF. CDR3 in DNA: TGTGCCAGCAGTTTAACTGGGGGCGACGAGCAGTACTTC.

This chain links TRBV7-9 with TRBJ1-2, with TRBD1 matching over 9 bases. The germline V gene encodes CDR1 SEHNR and CDR2 FQNEAQ (reference sequence). This CDR3 region has 15 residues. V trimming: 4 bases; J trimming: 5 bases; junction bases outside the gene matches: 8. The CDR3 is CASSSNRGTGYGYTF. The CDR3 region has the DNA TGTGCCAGCAGCTCCAATAGGGGGACAGGGTATGGCTACACCTTC.

V usage is TRBV4-2 and J usage is TRBJ1-2, with 8 bases lining up with TRBD1. CDR3 length equals 14 residues. Germline lookup yields CDR1 LGHNA and CDR2 YNFKEQ. With 2 bases clipped from V and 5 bases from J, the junction kept 4 bases outside the gene matches. In DNA form, the CDR3 reads TGTGCCAGCAGCCAAACAGGGGGGTCGTATGGCTACACCTTC. Protein: CASSQTGGSYGYTF.

This chain links TRBV9 with TRBJ1-2, with 9 nucleotides matching TRBD1. V dropped 8 bases and J dropped 7; count of bases not matched to a gene: 6. The germline gives CDR1 SGDLS, CDR2 YYNGEE. The CDR3 length is 12 residues. The CDR3 region is CASQQGASGYTF. The CDR3 DNA sequence: TGTGCCAGTCAACAGGGGGCGAGTGGCTACACCTTC.

The chain joins TRBV5-6 to TRBJ1-1; the D is unclear. Germline loops: CDR1 SGHDT, CDR2 YYEEEE. Trimming removed 2 bases at V and 0 bases at J, with 17 bases between. The CDR3 consists of 17 residues. This CDR3 reads CASSFTRGVHMNTEAFF. CDR3 nucleotides: TGTGCCAGCAGCTTTACCAGAGGTGTACACATGAACACTGAAGCTTTCTTT.

This rearrangement joins TRBV6-5 to TRBJ1-4; TRBD1 matches 8 bases. Germline lookup yields CDR1 MNHEY and CDR2 SVGAGI. The CDR3 loop spans 15 amino acids. V trimming: 6 bases; J trimming: 5 bases; junction bases outside the gene matches: 8. CDR3 in amino acids: CASSLDRGGNEKLFF. As DNA, the CDR3 is TGTGCCAGCAGCCTCGACAGGGGCGGCAATGAAAAACTGTTTTTT.

This sequence joins TRBV6-1 and TRBJ1-1, with 8 bases lining up with TRBD1. The CDR3 is made up of 16 amino acids. Germline V gives CDR1 MNHNS, CDR2 SASEGT. The V gene end was trimmed by 3 bases and the J gene end by 1 base; junction bases not matched to a gene: 7. As DNA, the CDR3 is TGTGCCAGCAGTGACTACAGGGGGATCGGGAACACTGAAGCTTTCTTT. It is translated as CASSDYRGIGNTEAFF.

This clone occurred a few times. The chain uses TRBV6-5 and TRBJ1-6; D not resolved. V was pared by 8 bases and J by 9 bases, with 11 bases between. There are 12 residues in the CDR3. Germline CDR1 reads MNHEY; CDR2 reads SVGAGI. CDR3: CASGRPLSPLHF. In DNA form, the CDR3 reads TGTGCCAGCGGGAGACCGCTTTCACCCCTCCACTTT.

This clone was recorded many times. The chain has TRBV5-4 and TRBJ1-1, with 8 bases fitting TRBD1. The CDR3 has 15 amino acids. CDR1 SGHNT and CDR2 YYREEE come from the germline V gene (reference sequence). Trimming removed 4 bases from V and 0 bases from J; junction bases left unmatched: 5. The CDR3 bases are TGTGCCAGCAGCCCATCGACAGGGGTGAACACTGAAGCTTTCTTT. Its translation: CASSPSTGVNTEAFF.

The chain has TRBV27 and TRBJ1-1, with 7 bases matching TRBD1. V was clipped by 6 bases and J by 0 bases; unmatched bases: 4. The germline V gene encodes CDR1 MNHEY and CDR2 SMNVEV (reference sequence). This CDR3 comprises 14 residues. The CDR3 bases are TGTGCCAGCAGGGGACAGTACATGAACACTGAAGCTTTCTTT. This codes for CASRGQYMNTEAFF.

The V call is TRBV2, the J call TRBJ1-1; D possibly corresponds to TRBD1 (5 bases). This CDR3 comprises 14 residues. V was trimmed by 9 bases and J by 4 bases, leaving 18 bases between them. Per germline, CDR1 SNHLY and CDR2 FYNNEI. The CDR3 sequence is CARTNQGTGTEAFF. For the CDR3, the DNA is TGTGCCAGGACAAACCAGGGTACTGGCACTGAAGCTTTCTTT.

The chain employs TRBV5-1 and TRBJ2-3, with 7 positions matching TRBD2. Germline trimming cut 5 bases from V and 2 bases from J; bases unmatched to any gene: 2. Per the germline V gene, CDR1 is SGHRS and CDR2 is YFSETQ. This CDR3 has 13 residues. The CDR3 here is CASSAGDTDTQYF. The CDR3 nucleotides are TGCGCCAGCAGTGCGGGGGACACAGATACGCAGTATTTT.